One sample yielded the 7 T cell receptor beta chains listed below, sequenced in a study of identical twins. TCRdb passed the 5' RACE reads through MiXCR, listing each CDR3 protein once. The table lists nearly 650,000 distinct CDR3 sequences, less than 9% of them singletons. These data were likewise used in another study, on yellow fever vaccine responses in identical twins.

The sample was PBMCs. These receptors all stem from a woman under 30 in good health.

The CDR3 is CASSESGSGNEQYF. CDR3 coding DNA: TGTGCCAGCAGTGAAAGCGGGAGCGGTAACGAGCAGTACTTC. This chain uses TRBV6-1 with TRBJ2-7, with 8 positions matching TRBD2. The CDR3 sequence is 14 residues long. J lost 5 bases, V lost 2 bases, and 5 bases had no gene match. CDR1 and CDR2 from the germline V gene are MNHNS and SASEGT.

The rearrangement links TRBV5-1 to TRBJ2-1, with 10 bases that match TRBD2. Germline V gene lookup returns CDR1 SGHRS and CDR2 YFSETQ. V dropped 4 bases and J dropped 5; count of bases not matched to a gene: 6. The CDR3 totals 15 residues. The CDR3 region has the DNA TGCGCCAGCAGCGGAGGACTAGCGGATCACAATGAGCAGTTCTTC. Translated, it gives CASSGGLADHNEQFF.

This clonotype has ten or more counts. The rearrangement joins TRBV24-1 to TRBJ2-2, with a tentative D call TRBD1 (6 bases). Germline V gene lookup returns CDR1 KGHDR and CDR2 SFDVKD. This CDR3 comprises 14 residues. Deletions cut 8 bases from V and 6 bases from J, with 15 bases between. This chain's CDR3 is CATTERGSSGELFF. CDR3 bases: TGTGCCACCACCGAGAGGGGGTCGTCCGGGGAGCTGTTTTTT.

This clonotype has only a few counts. This chain uses TRBV12-3 or TRBV12-4 with TRBJ2-7; D uncertain. The V gene lost 7 bases and the J gene lost 2 bases, with 15 bases spanning the gap. The CDR3 covers 14 residues. CDR3: CASIWGSGAYEQYF. CDR3 in DNA: TGTGCCAGCATTTGGGGTTCGGGTGCCTACGAGCAGTACTTC.

This clonotype showed up just a few times. The genes are TRBV20-1 and TRBJ1-2; 8 bases are shared with TRBD1. CDR3 length: 13 amino acids. V was clipped by 6 bases and J by 2 bases; unmatched bases: 5. Per germline, CDR1 DFQATT and CDR2 SNEGSKA (reference sequence). The CDR3 loop reads CSAGDRTNYGYTF. CDR3 coding DNA: TGCAGTGCGGGGGACAGGACCAACTATGGCTACACCTTC.

This clonotype was seen more than once but under ten times. The V and J genes are TRBV7-2 and TRBJ1-2, with 7 positions matching TRBD1. Germline V CDR1 and CDR2: SGHTA, FQGNSA. V dropped 5 bases and J dropped 8; count of bases not matched to a gene: 8. The CDR3 totals 13 residues. This CDR3 reads CASSERGPGGYTF. Here the CDR3 DNA reads TGTGCCAGCAGCGAGAGGGGGCCAGGAGGCTACACCTTC.

The table lists this clonotype with a few counts. The V gene is TRBV6-5, the J gene TRBJ2-1; 12 bases match TRBD2. V was pared by 4 bases and J by 7 bases, with 8 bases of the junction left unmatched. The CDR3 consists of 16 residues. Looked up from germline, CDR1 is MNHEY and CDR2 is SVGAGI. The chain's CDR3 is CASSSTGLAGGNEQFF. The CDR3 DNA reads TGTGCCAGCAGTTCCACCGGGCTAGCGGGAGGGAATGAGCAGTTCTTC.